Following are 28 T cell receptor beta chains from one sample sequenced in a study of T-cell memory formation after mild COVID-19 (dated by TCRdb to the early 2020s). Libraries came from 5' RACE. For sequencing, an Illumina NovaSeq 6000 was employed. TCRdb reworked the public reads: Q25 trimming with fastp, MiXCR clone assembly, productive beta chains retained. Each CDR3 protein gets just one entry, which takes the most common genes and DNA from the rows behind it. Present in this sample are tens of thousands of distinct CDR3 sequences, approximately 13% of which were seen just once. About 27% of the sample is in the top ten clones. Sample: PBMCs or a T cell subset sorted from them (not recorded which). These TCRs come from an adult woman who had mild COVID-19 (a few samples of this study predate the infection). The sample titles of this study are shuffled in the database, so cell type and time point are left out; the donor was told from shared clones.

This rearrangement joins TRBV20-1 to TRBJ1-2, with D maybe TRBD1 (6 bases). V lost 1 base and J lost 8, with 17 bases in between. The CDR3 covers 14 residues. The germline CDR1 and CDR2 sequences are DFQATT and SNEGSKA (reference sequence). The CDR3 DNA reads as TGCAGTGCTAGAGCGCGGGGGGCGATCGAAGGCTACACCTTC. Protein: CSARARGAIEGYTF.

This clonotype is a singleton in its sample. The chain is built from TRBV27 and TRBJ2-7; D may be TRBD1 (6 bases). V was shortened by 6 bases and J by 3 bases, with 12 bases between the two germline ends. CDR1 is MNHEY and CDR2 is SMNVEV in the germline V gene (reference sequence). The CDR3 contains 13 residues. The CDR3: CASSPRTVYEQYF. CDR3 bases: TGTGCCAGCAGCCCTAGGACAGTCTACGAGCAGTACTTC.

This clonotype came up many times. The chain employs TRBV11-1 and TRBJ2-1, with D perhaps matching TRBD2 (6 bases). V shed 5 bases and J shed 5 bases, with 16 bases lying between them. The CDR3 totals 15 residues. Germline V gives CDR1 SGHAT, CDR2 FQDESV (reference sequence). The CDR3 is CASSAGPTSNNEQFF. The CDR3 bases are TGTGCCAGCAGCGCAGGCCCCACTAGCAACAATGAGCAGTTCTTC.

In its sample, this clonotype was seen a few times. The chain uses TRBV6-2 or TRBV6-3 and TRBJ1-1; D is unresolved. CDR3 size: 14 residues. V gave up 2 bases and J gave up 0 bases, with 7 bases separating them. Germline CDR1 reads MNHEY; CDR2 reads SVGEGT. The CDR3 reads CASSYRALNTEAFF. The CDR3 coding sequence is TGTGCCAGCAGTTACAGGGCCCTGAACACTGAAGCTTTCTTT.

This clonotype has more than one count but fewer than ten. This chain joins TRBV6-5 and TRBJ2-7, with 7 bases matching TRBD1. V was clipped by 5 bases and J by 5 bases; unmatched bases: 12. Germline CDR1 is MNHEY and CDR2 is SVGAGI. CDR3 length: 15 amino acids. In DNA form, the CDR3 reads TGTGCCAGCAGTACCCTCCTCAGGGGGTTACACGAGCAGTACTTC. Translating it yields CASSTLLRGLHEQYF.

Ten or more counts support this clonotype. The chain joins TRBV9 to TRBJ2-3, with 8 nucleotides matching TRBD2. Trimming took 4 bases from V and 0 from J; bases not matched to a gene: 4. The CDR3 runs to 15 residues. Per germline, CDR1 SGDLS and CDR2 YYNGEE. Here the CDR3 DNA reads TGTGCCAGCAGCCCTAGCGGGCGAAGCACAGATACGCAGTATTTT. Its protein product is CASSPSGRSTDTQYF.

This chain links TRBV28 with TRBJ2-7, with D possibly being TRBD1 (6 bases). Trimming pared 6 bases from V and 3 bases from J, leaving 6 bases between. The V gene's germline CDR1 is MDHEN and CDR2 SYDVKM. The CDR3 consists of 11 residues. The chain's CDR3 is CASRDSYEQYF. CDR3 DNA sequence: TGTGCCAGCAGGGACAGCTACGAGCAGTACTTC. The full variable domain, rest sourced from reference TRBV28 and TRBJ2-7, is DVKVTQSSRYLVKRTGEKVFLECVQDMDHENMFWYRQDPGLGLRLIYFSYDVKMKEKGDIPEGYSVSREKKERFSLILESASTNQTSMYLCASRDSYEQYFGPGTRLTVT.

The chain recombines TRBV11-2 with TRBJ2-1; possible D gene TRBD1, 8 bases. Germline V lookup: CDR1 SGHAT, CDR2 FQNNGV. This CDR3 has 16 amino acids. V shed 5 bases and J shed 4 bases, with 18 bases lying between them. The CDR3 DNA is TGTGCCAGCAGCCACCCACAGGGGGGGGCATACAATGAGCAGTTCTTC. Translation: CASSHPQGGAYNEQFF.

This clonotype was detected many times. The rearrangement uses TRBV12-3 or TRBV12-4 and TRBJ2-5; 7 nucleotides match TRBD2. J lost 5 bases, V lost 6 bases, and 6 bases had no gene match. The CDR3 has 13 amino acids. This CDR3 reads CASRFGEGETQYF. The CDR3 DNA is TGTGCCAGCAGATTTGGGGAGGGGGAGACCCAGTACTTC.

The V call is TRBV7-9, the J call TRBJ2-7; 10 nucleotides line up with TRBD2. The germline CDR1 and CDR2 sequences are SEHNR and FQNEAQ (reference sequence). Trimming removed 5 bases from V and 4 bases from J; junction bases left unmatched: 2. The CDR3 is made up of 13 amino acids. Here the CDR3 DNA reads TGTGCCAGCAGCACTAGCGGGACTTACGAGCAGTACTTC. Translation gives CASSTSGTYEQYF. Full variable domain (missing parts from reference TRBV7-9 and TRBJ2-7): DTGVSQNPRHKITKRGQNVTFRCDPISEHNRLYWYRQTLGQGPEFLTYFQNEAQLEKSRLLSDRFSAERPKGSFSTLEIQRTEQGDSAMYLCASSTSGTYEQYFGPGTRLTVT.

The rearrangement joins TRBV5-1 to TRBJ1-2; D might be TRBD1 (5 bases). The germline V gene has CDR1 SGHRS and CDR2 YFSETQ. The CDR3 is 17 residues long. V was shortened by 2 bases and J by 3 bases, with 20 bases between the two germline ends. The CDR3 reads CASSLNGRGERHYGYTF. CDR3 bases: TGCGCCAGCAGCTTAAATGGTCGGGGGGAGCGTCACTATGGCTACACCTTC.

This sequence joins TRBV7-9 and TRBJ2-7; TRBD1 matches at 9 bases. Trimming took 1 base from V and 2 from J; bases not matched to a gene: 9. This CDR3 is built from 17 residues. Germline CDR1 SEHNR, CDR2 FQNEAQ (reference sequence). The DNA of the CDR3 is TGTGCCAGCAGCTTAGTGTCCGGGACAGGGTTTCCCTACGAGCAGTACTTC. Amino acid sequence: CASSLVSGTGFPYEQYF.

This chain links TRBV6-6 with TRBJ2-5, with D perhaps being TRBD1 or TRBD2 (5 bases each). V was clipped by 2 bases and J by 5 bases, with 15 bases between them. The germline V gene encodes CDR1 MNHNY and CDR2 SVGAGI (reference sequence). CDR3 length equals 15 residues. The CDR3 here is CASSYPRGRGETQYF. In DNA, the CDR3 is TGTGCCAGCAGTTACCCAAGGGGCAGAGGGGAGACCCAGTACTTC.

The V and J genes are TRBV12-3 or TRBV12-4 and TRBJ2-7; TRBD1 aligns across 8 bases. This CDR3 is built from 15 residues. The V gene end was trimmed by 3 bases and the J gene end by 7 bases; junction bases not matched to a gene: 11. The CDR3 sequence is CASSFRQGALGEQYF. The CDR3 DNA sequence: TGTGCCAGCAGTTTTAGGCAGGGGGCCCTAGGGGAGCAGTACTTC.

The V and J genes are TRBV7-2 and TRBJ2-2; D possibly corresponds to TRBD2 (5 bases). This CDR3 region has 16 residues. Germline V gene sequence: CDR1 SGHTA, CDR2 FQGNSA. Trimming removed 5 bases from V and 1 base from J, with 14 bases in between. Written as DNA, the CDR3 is TGTGCCAGCAGCCCCCCGGGCGGGTGGAACACCGGGGAGCTGTTTTTT. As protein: CASSPPGGWNTGELFF.

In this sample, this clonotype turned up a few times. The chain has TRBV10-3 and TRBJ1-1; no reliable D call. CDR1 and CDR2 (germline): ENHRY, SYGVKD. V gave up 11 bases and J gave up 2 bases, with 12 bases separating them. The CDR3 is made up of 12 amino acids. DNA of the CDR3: TGTGCCGCCTCCGACGTCAACACTGAAGCTTTCTTT. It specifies CAASDVNTEAFF.

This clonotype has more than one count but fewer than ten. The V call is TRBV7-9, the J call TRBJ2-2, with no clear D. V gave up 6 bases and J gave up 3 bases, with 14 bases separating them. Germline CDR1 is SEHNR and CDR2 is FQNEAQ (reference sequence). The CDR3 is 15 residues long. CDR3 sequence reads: CASSPPNRDTGELFF. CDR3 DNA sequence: TGTGCCAGCAGTCCTCCCAACAGAGACACCGGGGAGCTGTTTTTT. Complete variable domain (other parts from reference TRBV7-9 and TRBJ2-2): DTGVSQNPRHKITKRGQNVTFRCDPISEHNRLYWYRQTLGQGPEFLTYFQNEAQLEKSRLLSDRFSAERPKGSFSTLEIQRTEQGDSAMYLCASSPPNRDTGELFFGEGSRLTVL.

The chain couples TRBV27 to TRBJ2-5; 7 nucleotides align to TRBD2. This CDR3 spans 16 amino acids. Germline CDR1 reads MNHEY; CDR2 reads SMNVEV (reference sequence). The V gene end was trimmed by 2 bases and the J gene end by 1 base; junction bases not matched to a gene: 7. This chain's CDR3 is CASSLMRGSTQETQYF. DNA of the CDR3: TGTGCCAGCAGTTTAATGCGCGGGAGCACCCAAGAGACCCAGTACTTC.

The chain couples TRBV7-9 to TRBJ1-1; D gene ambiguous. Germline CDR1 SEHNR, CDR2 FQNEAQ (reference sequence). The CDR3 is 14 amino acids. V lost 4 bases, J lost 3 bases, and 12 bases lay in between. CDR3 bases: TGTGCCAGCAGCTATCTCAATTCTGACACTGAAGCTTTCTTT. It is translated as CASSYLNSDTEAFF.

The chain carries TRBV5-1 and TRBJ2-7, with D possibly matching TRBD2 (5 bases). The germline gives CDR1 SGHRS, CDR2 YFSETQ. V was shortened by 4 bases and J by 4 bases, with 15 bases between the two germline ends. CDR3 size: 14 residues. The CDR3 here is CASSLAFTGYEQYF. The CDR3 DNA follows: TGCGCCAGCAGCCTCGCTTTTACGGGGTACGAGCAGTACTTC.

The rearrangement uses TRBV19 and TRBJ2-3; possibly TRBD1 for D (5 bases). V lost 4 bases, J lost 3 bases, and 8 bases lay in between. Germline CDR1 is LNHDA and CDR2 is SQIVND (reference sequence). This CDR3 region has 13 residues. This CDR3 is CASSTRQTDTQYF. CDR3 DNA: TGTGCCAGTAGTACACGACAGACAGATACGCAGTATTTT.

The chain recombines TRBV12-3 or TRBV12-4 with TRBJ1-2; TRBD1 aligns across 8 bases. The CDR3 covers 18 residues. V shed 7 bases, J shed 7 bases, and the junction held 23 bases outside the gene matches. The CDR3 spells CASTTFKQTGQGLGGYTF. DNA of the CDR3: TGTGCCAGCACCACTTTCAAGCAAACCGGACAGGGCCTTGGTGGCTACACCTTC.

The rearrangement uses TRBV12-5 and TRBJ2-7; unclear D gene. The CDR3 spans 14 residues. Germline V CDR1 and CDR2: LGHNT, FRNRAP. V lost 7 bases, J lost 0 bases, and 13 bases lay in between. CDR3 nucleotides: TGTGCTAGTGTCCGGCAGAGAAGCTCCTACGAGCAGTACTTC. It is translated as CASVRQRSSYEQYF.

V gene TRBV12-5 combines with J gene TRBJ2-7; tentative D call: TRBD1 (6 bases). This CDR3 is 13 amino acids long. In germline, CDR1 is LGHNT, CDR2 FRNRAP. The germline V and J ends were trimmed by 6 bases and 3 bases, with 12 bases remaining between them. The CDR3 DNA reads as TGTGCTAGTGGCCTGGGACATCACTACGAGCAGTACTTC. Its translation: CASGLGHHYEQYF.

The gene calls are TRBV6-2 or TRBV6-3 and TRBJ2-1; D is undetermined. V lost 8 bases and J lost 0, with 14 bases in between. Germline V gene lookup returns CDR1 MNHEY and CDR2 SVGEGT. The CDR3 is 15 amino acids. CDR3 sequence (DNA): TGTGCCAGCCATAGCCCGAGGAGCTCCTACAATGAGCAGTTCTTC. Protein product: CASHSPRSSYNEQFF.

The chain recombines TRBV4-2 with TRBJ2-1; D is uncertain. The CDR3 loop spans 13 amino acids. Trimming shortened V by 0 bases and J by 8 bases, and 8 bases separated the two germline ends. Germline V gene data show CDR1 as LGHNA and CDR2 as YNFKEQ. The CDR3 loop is CASSQDERDEQFF. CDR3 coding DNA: TGTGCCAGCAGCCAAGATGAGCGCGATGAGCAGTTCTTC.

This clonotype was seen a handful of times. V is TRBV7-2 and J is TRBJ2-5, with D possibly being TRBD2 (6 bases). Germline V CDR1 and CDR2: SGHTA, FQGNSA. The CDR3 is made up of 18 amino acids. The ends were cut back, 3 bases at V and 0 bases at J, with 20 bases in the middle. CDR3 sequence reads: CASSLEWRGRWYQETQYF. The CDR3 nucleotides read TGTGCCAGCAGCTTGGAGTGGCGGGGAAGATGGTACCAAGAGACCCAGTACTTC.

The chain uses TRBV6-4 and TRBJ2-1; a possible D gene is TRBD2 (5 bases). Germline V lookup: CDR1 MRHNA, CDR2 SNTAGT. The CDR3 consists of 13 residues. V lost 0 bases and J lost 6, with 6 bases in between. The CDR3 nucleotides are TGTGCCAGCAGTGACTCGACTACCAATGAGCAGTTCTTC. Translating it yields CASSDSTTNEQFF.